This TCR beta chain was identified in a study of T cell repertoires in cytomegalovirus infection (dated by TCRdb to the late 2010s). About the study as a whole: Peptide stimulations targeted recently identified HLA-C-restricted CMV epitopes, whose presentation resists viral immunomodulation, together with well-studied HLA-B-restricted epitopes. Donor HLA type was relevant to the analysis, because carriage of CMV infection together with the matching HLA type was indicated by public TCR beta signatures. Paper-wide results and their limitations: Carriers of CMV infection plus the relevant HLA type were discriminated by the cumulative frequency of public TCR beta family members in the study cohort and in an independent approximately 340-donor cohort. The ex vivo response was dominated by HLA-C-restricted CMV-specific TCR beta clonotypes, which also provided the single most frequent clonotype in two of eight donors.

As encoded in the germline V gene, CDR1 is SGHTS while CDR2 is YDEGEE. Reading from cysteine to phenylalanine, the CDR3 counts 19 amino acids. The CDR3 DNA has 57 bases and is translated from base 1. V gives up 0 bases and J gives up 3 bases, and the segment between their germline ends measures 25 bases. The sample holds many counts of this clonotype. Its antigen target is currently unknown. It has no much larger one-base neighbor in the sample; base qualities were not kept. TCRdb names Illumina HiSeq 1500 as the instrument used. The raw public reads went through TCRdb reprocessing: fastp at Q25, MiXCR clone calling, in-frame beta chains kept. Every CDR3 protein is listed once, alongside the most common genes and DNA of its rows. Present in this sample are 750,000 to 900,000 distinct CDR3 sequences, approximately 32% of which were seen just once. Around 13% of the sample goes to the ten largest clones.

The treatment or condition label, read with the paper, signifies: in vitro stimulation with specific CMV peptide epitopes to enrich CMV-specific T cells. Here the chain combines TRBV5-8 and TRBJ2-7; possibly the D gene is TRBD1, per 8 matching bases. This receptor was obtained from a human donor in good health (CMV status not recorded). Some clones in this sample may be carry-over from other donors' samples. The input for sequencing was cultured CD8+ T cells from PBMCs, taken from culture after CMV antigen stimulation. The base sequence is TGTGCCAGCAGCTTGGCCTTCCACGACGGGAGGACAGGGCACTACGAGCAGTACTTC. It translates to CASSLAFHDGRTGHYEQYF.